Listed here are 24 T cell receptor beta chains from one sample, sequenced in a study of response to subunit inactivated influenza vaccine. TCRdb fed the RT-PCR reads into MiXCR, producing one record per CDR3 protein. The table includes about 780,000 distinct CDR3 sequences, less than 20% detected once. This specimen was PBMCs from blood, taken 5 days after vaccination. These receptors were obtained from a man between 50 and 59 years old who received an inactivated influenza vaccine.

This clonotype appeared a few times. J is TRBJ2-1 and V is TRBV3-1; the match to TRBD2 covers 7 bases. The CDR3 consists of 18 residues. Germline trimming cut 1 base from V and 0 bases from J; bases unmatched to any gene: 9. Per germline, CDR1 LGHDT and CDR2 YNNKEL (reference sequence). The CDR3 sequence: CASSQASSGPSSYNEQFF. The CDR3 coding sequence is TGTGCCAGCAGCCAAGCCTCTAGCGGTCCTAGCTCCTACAATGAGCAGTTCTTC.

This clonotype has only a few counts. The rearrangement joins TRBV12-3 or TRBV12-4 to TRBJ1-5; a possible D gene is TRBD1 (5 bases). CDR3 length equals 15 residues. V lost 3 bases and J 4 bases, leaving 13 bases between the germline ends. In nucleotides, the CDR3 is TGTGCCAGCAGTTTGGAGGGGCTCTTTAATCAGCCCCAGCATTTT. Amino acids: CASSLEGLFNQPQHF.

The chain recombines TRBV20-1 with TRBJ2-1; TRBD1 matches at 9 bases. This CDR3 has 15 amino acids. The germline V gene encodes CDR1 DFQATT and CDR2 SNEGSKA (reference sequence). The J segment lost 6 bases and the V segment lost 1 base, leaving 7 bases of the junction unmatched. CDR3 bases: TGCAGTGCTAGAGGGACAGGGGATTCTCTCAATGAGCAGTTCTTC. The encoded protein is CSARGTGDSLNEQFF.

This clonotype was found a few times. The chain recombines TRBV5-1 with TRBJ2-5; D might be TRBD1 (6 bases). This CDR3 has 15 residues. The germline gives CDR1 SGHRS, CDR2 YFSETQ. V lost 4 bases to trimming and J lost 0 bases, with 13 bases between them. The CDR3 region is CASSDRNPYQETQYF. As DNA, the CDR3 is TGCGCCAGCAGCGACAGGAACCCGTACCAAGAGACCCAGTACTTC.

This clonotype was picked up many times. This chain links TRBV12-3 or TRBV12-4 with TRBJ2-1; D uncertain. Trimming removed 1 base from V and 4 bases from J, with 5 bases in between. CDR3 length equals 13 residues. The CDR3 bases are TGTGCCAGCAGTTTAGGGGATTACAATGAGCAGTTCTTC. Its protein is CASSLGDYNEQFF.

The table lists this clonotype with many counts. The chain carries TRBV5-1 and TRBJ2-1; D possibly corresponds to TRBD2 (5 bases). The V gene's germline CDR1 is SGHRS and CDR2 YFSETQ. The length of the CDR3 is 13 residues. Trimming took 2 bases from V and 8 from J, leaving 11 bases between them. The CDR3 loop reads CASSFEGLDEQFF. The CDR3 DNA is TGCGCCAGCAGCTTTGAGGGTTTGGATGAGCAGTTCTTC.

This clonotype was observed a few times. Written as DNA, the CDR3 is TGTGCCAGCAGCTTAAGGCGGCTAGGGGGCGAGCAGTACTTC. It encodes CASSLRRLGGEQYF. This chain uses TRBV7-3 with TRBJ2-7, with D possibly matching TRBD1 (6 bases). The CDR3 is made up of 14 amino acids. In germline, CDR1 is SGHTA, CDR2 FQGTGA. Trimming pared 1 base from V and 6 bases from J, leaving 13 bases between.

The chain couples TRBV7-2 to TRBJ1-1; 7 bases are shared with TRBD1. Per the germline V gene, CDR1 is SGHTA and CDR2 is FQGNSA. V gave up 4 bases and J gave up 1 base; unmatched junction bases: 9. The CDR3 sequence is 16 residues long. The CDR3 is CASSSSQQGRNTEAFF. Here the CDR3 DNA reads TGTGCCAGCAGCTCCTCCCAACAGGGGCGGAACACTGAAGCTTTCTTT.

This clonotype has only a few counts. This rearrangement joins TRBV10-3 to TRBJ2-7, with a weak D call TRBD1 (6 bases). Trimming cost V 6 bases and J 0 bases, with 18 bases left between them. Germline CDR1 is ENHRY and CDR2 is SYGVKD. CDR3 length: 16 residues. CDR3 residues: CAISAARTVSSYEQYF. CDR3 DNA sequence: TGTGCCATCAGCGCAGCGAGGACAGTCAGCTCCTACGAGCAGTACTTC.

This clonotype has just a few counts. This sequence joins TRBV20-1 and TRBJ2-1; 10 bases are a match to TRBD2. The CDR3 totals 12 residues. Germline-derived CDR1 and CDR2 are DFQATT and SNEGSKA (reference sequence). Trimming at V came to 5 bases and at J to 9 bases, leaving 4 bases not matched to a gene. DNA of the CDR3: TGCAGTGCTCCTAGCGGGAGAGGTGAGCAGTTCTTC. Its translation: CSAPSGRGEQFF.

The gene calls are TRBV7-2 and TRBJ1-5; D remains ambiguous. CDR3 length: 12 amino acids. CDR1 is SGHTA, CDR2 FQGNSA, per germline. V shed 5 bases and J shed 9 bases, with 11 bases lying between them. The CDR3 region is CASSRFEGPQHF. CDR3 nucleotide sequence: TGTGCCAGCAGCCGCTTTGAAGGGCCCCAGCATTTT.

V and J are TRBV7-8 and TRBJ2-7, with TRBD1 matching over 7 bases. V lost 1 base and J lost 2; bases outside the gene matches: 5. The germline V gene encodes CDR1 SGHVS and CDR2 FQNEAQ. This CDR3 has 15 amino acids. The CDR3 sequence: CASSLGGTETYEQYF. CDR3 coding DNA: TGTGCCAGCAGCTTAGGGGGGACAGAGACCTACGAGCAGTACTTC.

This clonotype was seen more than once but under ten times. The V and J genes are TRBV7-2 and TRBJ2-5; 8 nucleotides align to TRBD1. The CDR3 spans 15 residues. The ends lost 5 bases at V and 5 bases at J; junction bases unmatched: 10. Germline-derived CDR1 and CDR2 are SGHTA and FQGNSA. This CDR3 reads CASSIQGAFGETQYF. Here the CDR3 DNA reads TGTGCCAGCAGCATTCAGGGGGCGTTTGGGGAGACCCAGTACTTC.

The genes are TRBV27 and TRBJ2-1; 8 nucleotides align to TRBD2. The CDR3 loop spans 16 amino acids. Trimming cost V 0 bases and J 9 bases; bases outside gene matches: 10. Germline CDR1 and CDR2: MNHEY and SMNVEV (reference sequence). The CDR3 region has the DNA TGTGCCAGCAGTTTATCGGAAACCGTCACTAGCGGTGAGCAGTTCTTC. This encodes CASSLSETVTSGEQFF.

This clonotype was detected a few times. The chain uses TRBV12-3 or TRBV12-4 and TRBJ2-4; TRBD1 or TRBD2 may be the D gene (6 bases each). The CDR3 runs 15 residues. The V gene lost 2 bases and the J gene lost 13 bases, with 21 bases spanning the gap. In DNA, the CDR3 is TGTGCCAGCAGTTTAAGGAGGGAACAGGGAAATATCCAGTACTTC. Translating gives CASSLRREQGNIQYF.

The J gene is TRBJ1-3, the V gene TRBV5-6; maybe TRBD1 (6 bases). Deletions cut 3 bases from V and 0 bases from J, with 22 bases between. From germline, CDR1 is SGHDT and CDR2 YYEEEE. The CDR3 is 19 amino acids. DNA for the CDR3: TGTGCCAGCAGCTGGGGGGGCTCTTCTAGGCCTCTCTCTGGAAACACCATATATTTT. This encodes CASSWGGSSRPLSGNTIYF.

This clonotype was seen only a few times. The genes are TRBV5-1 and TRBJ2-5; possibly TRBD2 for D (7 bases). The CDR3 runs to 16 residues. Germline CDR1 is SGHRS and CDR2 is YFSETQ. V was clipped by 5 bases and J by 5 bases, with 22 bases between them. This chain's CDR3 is CASRRSDTGGLETQYF. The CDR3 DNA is TGCGCCAGCAGGAGGTCTGACACGGGGGGCCTGGAGACCCAGTACTTC.

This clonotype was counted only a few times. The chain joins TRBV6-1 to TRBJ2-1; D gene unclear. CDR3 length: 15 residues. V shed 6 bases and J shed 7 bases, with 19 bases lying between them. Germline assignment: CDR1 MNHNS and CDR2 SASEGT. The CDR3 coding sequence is TGTGCCAGCAGAACGGGTGGGAATTTTTGGAATGAGCAGTTCTTC. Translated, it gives CASRTGGNFWNEQFF.

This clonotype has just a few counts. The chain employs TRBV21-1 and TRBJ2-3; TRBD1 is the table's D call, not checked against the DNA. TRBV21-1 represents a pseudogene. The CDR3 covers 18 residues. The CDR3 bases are TGTGCCAGCAGCAAACCCCCCGGGGCAGCGAAACGCACAGATACGCAGTATTTT. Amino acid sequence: CASSKPPGAAKRTDTQYF.

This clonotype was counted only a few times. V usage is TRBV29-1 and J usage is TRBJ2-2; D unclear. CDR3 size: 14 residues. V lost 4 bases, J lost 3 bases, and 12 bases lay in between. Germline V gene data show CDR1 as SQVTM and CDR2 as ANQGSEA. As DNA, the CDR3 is TGCAGCGTTGGATACGGGCCGCACACCGGGGAGCTGTTTTTT. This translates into CSVGYGPHTGELFF.

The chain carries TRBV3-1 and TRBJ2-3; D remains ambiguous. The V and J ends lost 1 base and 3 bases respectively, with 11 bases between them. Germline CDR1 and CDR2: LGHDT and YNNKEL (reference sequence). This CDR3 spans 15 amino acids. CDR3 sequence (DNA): TGTGCCAGCAGCCAAGGGGTATGGGGAACAGATACGCAGTATTTT. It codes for CASSQGVWGTDTQYF.

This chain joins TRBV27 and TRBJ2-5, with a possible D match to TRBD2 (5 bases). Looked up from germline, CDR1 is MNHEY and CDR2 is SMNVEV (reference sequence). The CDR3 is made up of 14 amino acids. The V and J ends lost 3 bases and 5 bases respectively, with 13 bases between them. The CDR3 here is CASSFTGKSETQYF. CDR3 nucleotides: TGTGCCAGCAGTTTTACGGGGAAGTCGGAGACCCAGTACTTC.

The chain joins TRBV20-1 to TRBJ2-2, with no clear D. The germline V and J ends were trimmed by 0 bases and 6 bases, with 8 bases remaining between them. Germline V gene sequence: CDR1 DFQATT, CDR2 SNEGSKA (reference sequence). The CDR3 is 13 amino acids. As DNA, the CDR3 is TGCAGTGCTAGAGATAGGACCCCCGGGGAGCTGTTTTTT. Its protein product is CSARDRTPGELFF.

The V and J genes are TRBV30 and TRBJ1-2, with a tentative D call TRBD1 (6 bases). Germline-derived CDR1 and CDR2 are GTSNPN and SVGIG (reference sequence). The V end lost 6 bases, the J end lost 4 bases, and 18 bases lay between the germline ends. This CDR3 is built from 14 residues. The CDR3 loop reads CACRGGAGGYGYTF. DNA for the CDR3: TGTGCCTGCAGAGGGGGAGCGGGAGGCTATGGCTACACCTTC.